This T cell receptor beta chain was retrieved from a study of T-cell reconstitution after alpha-beta-depleted transplantation in children (dated by TCRdb to the mid-2010s). In terms of the full investigation: T-cell immune reconstitution after TCRalphabeta/CD19-depleted allogeneic hematopoietic cell transplantation in children was quantitatively tracked in the study by means of TCR repertoire profiling.

In the germline V gene, CDR1 corresponds to MNHEY and CDR2 to SVGAGI. V loses 8 bases, J loses 2 bases, and the germline ends lie 19 bases apart. Including cysteine and phenylalanine, the CDR3 has 16 amino acids. CDR3 DNA is the only sequence kept; it has 48 bases, read in frame from the first base. This clonotype was recorded a few times. What antigen it recognizes has not been identified. Base-call qualities are not available, and no considerably larger clone is one nucleotide away. The receptor library was made with PCR. Instrument on record: Illumina HiSeq 2500. Molecular barcoding was employed in the preparation of TCR libraries, with unique molecular identifiers being used to normalize TCRbeta repertoire quantification. The raw public data were reprocessed by TCRdb itself: fastp quality trimming at Q25, MiXCR clonotype calling, in-frame beta chains only. Rows are combined by CDR3 protein, so each entry shows the most common genes and DNA. Across this sample there are some 600,000 distinct CDR3 sequences, with 16% seen only once. Approximately 1.1% of the sample rests with the top ten.

The TCR sequence derives from a human donor who donated a stem cell graft to a child with acute myeloid leukemia. The sequence is built from TRBV6-5 and TRBJ1-5, and the D gene may be TRBD1, 6 bases matching. The input for sequencing was PBMCs from the stem cell graft donor, taken from the stem cell graft. The CDR3 amino acid sequence is: CASGDRRGSGNQPQHF. The DNA reads TGTGCCAGCGGAGACAGGAGGGGTTCGGGCAATCAGCCCCAGCATTTT.